A single sample is the source of the 19 T cell receptor beta chains below, sequenced in a study of blood T cell repertoires in COVID-19. Repertoires were generated with immunoSEQ multiplex PCR, while TCRdb's copy carries only in-frame clones and drops some. The table has about 260,000 clones, 88% seen once. Source material: peripheral blood. The receptors come from a human donor in a cohort sampled during active COVID-19.

The rearrangement links TRBV6-2 or TRBV6-3 to TRBJ2-6; TRBD1 might be the D (6 bases). Germline lookup yields CDR1 MNHEY and CDR2 SVGEGT. Trimming pared 4 bases from V and 4 bases from J, leaving 29 bases between. CDR3 length: 21 amino acids. The CDR3 spells CASSSGQQRSGCAVGANVLTF. The CDR3 coding sequence is TGTGCCAGCAGTTCCGGACAGCAAAGGAGTGGATGTGCTGTGGGGGCCAACGTCCTGACTTTC.

The CDR3 sequence: CASSHTGTGNTEAFF. CDR3 DNA: TGCGCCAGCAGCCACACCGGGACAGGGAACACTGAAGCTTTCTTT. The chain couples TRBV4-3 to TRBJ1-1; 8 nucleotides agree with TRBD1. This CDR3 spans 15 amino acids. Germline CDR1 and CDR2: LGHNA and YSLEER. J was trimmed by 1 base and V by 3 bases; bases with no gene match: 4.

The chain uses TRBV10-3 and TRBJ1-6; D is perhaps TRBD1 (6 bases). V was trimmed by 5 bases and J by 7 bases, leaving 15 bases between them. The CDR3 sequence is 15 residues long. Germline loops: CDR1 ENHRY, CDR2 SYGVKD. In nucleotides, the CDR3 is TGTGCCATCAGTACTCGGACAGAGGGGAATTCACCCCTCCACTTT. Translation gives CAISTRTEGNSPLHF.

This chain uses TRBV11-2 with TRBJ2-7; D may be TRBD2 (6 bases). This CDR3 has 17 residues. The germline V gene has CDR1 SGHAT and CDR2 FQNNGV. V gave up 1 base and J gave up 3 bases, with 19 bases separating them. CDR3 in DNA: TGTGCCAGCAGCTTAGTACGAGGAGTAGCGGAGGGCTACGAGCAGTACTTC. This sequence encodes CASSLVRGVAEGYEQYF.

The J gene is TRBJ2-2, the V gene TRBV5-1, with TRBD1 matching over 7 bases. Germline loops: CDR1 SGHRS, CDR2 YFSETQ. CDR3 size: 17 residues. V was pared by 5 bases and J by 5 bases, with 15 bases of the junction left unmatched. The chain's CDR3 is CASRLTDRLRDTGELFF. In DNA, the CDR3 is TGCGCCAGCAGACTCACGGACAGGCTAAGGGATACCGGGGAGCTGTTTTTT.

This chain uses TRBV5-6 with TRBJ2-7, with TRBD1 identical over 10 bases. CDR3 length: 15 amino acids. Trimming took 4 bases from V and 1 from J; bases not matched to a gene: 5. In germline, CDR1 is SGHDT, CDR2 YYEEEE. The chain's CDR3 is CASSGAGQGSYEQYF. The CDR3 DNA is TGTGCCAGCAGCGGGGCGGGACAGGGGTCCTACGAGCAGTACTTC.

The genes are TRBV15 and TRBJ2-7; D perhaps matches TRBD2 (6 bases). CDR3 length: 15 residues. Germline values: CDR1 LNHNV, CDR2 YYDKDF (reference sequence). V dropped 2 bases and J dropped 6 bases, with 17 bases sitting between them. In DNA form, the CDR3 reads TGTGCCACCAGCAGATTTAGTACGGGAGAGGTCGAGCAGTACTTC. It specifies CATSRFSTGEVEQYF.

The genes are TRBV4-3 and TRBJ2-7; 8 positions agree with TRBD2. This CDR3 has 16 amino acids. Losses at the gene ends were 0 bases for V and 2 bases for J; bases not matched to a gene: 6. CDR1 and CDR2 (germline): LGHNA, YSLEER. This chain's CDR3 is CASSQDRGGGTYEQYF. The CDR3 region has the DNA TGCGCCAGCAGCCAAGATCGGGGGGGCGGCACCTACGAGCAGTACTTC.

This clone was counted once. The V and J genes are TRBV25-1 and TRBJ2-7; D is possibly TRBD1 (6 bases). Trimming removed 6 bases at V and 2 bases at J, with 11 bases between. The CDR3 is 13 amino acids. Germline V gene lookup returns CDR1 MGHDK and CDR2 SYGVNS. The CDR3 DNA sequence: TGTGCCAGCAGCAAGGGGGTGGCCTACGAGCAGTACTTC. This sequence encodes CASSKGVAYEQYF.

The gene calls are TRBV28 and TRBJ2-7, with TRBD2 as a possible D gene (5 bases). The V and J ends lost 6 bases and 6 bases respectively, with 12 bases between them. Germline V gene data show CDR1 as MDHEN and CDR2 as SYDVKM. The CDR3 is 12 residues long. The CDR3 nucleotides are TGTGCCAGCAGCAGTACTAGACGCGAGCAGTACTTC. Translation: CASSSTRREQYF. Full variable domain (missing parts from reference TRBV28 and TRBJ2-7): DVKVTQSSRYLVKRTGEKVFLECVQDMDHENMFWYRQDPGLGLRLIYFSYDVKMKEKGDIPEGYSVSREKKERFSLILESASTNQTSMYLCASSSTRREQYFGPGTRLTVT.

This clone appeared a few times. The rearrangement links TRBV24-1 to TRBJ2-2; 7 bases line up with TRBD2. The CDR3 sequence is 13 residues long. The V segment lost 3 bases and the J segment 10 bases; nucleotides outside the gene matches: 4. Germline values: CDR1 KGHDR, CDR2 SFDVKD. In nucleotides, the CDR3 is TGTGCCACCAGTGATCCAACTAGCGAGGAGCTGTTTTTT. This gives the protein CATSDPTSEELFF.

The chain recombines TRBV28 with TRBJ1-5, with 10 positions matching TRBD1. V was clipped by 9 bases and J by 2 bases; unmatched bases: 7. Germline-derived CDR1 and CDR2 are MDHEN and SYDVKM. This CDR3 is built from 15 residues. The DNA of the CDR3 is TGTGCCAGTCGGGGACAGGGGATCGGCAATCAGCCCCAGCATTTT. Translating it yields CASRGQGIGNQPQHF.

The chain uses TRBV14 and TRBJ2-7, with TRBD1 matching 7 bases. The germline V gene encodes CDR1 SGHDN and CDR2 FVKESK. The J segment lost 3 bases and the V segment lost 4 bases, leaving 9 bases of the junction unmatched. This CDR3 region has 15 residues. In DNA form, the CDR3 reads TGTGCCAGCAGCCGGGGACAGTTTATTAACTACGAGCAGTACTTC. Encoded protein: CASSRGQFINYEQYF.

In this sample, this clone turned up once. The V call is TRBV7-2, the J call TRBJ2-7, with 11 bases lining up with TRBD2. The CDR3 has 18 residues. Trimming cost V 2 bases and J 1 base; bases outside gene matches: 10. In germline, CDR1 is SGHTA, CDR2 FQGNSA. The CDR3, as DNA: TGTGCCAGCAGCTTACAACTAGCGGGGGCCAGCACATCCTACGAGCAGTACTTC. Protein product: CASSLQLAGASTSYEQYF.

The CDR3 protein is CASSPKGANYGYTF. CDR3 nucleotides: TGTGCCAGCAGCCCGAAGGGGGCTAACTATGGCTACACCTTC. This rearrangement joins TRBV5-6 to TRBJ1-2; D possibly corresponds to TRBD1 (6 bases). Germline loops: CDR1 SGHDT, CDR2 YYEEEE. V lost 4 bases to trimming and J lost 0 bases, with 10 bases between them. The length of the CDR3 is 14 residues.

This sequence joins TRBV18 and TRBJ2-3, with TRBD2 matching over 12 bases. Germline CDR1 is KGHSH and CDR2 is LQKENI. This CDR3 has 20 amino acids. J lost 4 bases, V lost 2 bases, and 16 bases had no gene match. The CDR3 sequence is CASSPTGASGRAGGADTQYF. CDR3 DNA sequence: TGTGCCAGCTCACCAACTGGCGCTAGCGGGAGGGCCGGGGGGGCAGATACGCAGTATTTT.

The V call is TRBV28, the J call TRBJ2-7; TRBD1 aligns across 7 bases. CDR1 and CDR2 from the germline V gene are MDHEN and SYDVKM. The J segment lost 4 bases and the V segment lost 10 bases, leaving 13 bases of the junction unmatched. There are 14 residues in the CDR3. Here the CDR3 reads CATYQGGFKYEQYF. In nucleotides, the CDR3 is TGTGCCACCTATCAAGGGGGCTTCAAGTACGAGCAGTACTTC.

The chain recombines TRBV30 with TRBJ2-7; 8 bases fit TRBD1. The ends lost 4 bases at V and 5 bases at J; junction bases unmatched: 19. The CDR3 contains 17 residues. Germline values: CDR1 GTSNPN, CDR2 SVGIG (reference sequence). In DNA, the CDR3 is TGTGCCTGGATAGGATTGGGCGGAGTAATACAGGGGGACGAGCAGTACTTC. Protein product: CAWIGLGGVIQGDEQYF.

This clone was observed a single time. The chain has TRBV4-1 and TRBJ1-1; maybe TRBD1 (6 bases). From germline, CDR1 is MGHRA and CDR2 YSYEKL. The CDR3 spans 15 residues. Trimming took 4 bases from V and 10 from J, leaving 22 bases between them. The CDR3 DNA reads as TGCGCCAGCAGCCCTACTGTTACCGGGACACCGGGAGCTTTCTTT. Protein sequence: CASSPTVTGTPGAFF.